This entry concerns a single T cell receptor beta chain. Its recognized antigen is unknown. The input lacks base qualities; no much larger clone sits a single base away. The data are from a study of T-cell reconstitution after alpha-beta-depleted transplantation in children listed by TCRdb under 2016. For the study in its entirety: Using TCR repertoire profiling, the study quantitatively followed how T-cell immune reconstitution unfolded in children after TCRalphabeta/CD19-depleted allogeneic hematopoietic cell transplantation.

V is pruned by 8 bases and J by 3 bases, leaving 4 bases of the junction without a gene match. Measured from the cysteine to the phenylalanine, the CDR3 is 12 residues long. Just the 36-base CDR3 DNA is kept, in frame starting at base 1. The germline V gene yields MNHEY for CDR1 and SVGEGT for CDR2. This sample's treatment or condition label indicates: allogeneic hematopoietic cell transplantation with graft depleted of TCRalphabeta T cells and CD19 B cells. TCRalphabeta/CD19-depleted allogeneic hematopoietic cell grafts were given to the transplant recipients, all of whom were children. What the authors observed across the whole study: In some patients, the high TCRbeta diversity seen at day 60 was put down to recipient T cells and intrathymic progenitors that had survived conditioning. Over subsequent months, a decline in hyperexpanded clone frequencies was noted, and after one year, T-cell counts and TCRbeta diversity were mostly ascribed to newly produced T cells. The apparently early alphabetaT-cell count recovery about two months after transplant was reportedly dependent on only several hundred rapidly expanded clones derived from non-depleted graft cells.

The library was prepared using PCR. Sequencer: Illumina HiSeq 2500. TCR library preparation used molecular barcoding, with unique molecular identifiers applied to normalize quantification of the TCRbeta repertoire. TCRdb itself trimmed the public reads at Q25 with fastp, ran MiXCR and retained productive beta chains. Entries that share a CDR3 protein sequence are merged under the most common genes and DNA. This sample lists hundreds of thousands of distinct CDR3 sequences; about 7.3% were detected once. The ten largest clonotypes hold approximately 9.6% of the sample. The chain uses TRBV6-2 or TRBV6-3 and TRBJ2-7, and 7 bases in between align with TRBD1. The TCR sequence derives from a female patient between 2 and 15 years old who had a stem cell transplant for Fanconi anemia, so the T cells may come from the graft donor. The sample here was peripheral blood, taken 360 days after TCRalphabeta/CD19-depleted stem cell transplant. The CDR3 sequence is CASRDSFYEQYF. The DNA is TGTGCCAGCCGGGACAGTTTCTACGAGCAGTACTTC.